What follows describes a single T cell receptor (beta chain). These data belong to a study of blood T cell repertoires in COVID-19. The wider study: Collection of acute and convalescent COVID-19 samples took place in the United States, Italy and Spain. PBMCs, B-cell-depleted T cells, or T cells were the source of the cDNA or gDNA that made up the material.

As originally analysed: Reference gene primer amplification in the assay estimated nucleated cell counts. TCRdb keeps only in-frame clones here, not all; method: immunoSEQ multiplex PCR. Clone size and the V and J calls come from that table; the DNA yielded D and trimming. The sample carries tens of thousands of clones, roughly 94% recorded once. The sequence was obtained from a man in his 70s with active COVID-19. The sequenced sample was peripheral blood.

The CDR3 DNA is TGTGCCAGCTCACCAGGACAGGGAGCAGATACGCAGTATTTT. As protein: CASSPGQGADTQYF. The chain couples TRBV18 to TRBJ2-3; TRBD1 matches 8 bases. CDR1 and CDR2 (germline): KGHSH, LQKENI. The trim removed 2 bases at V and 4 bases at J, leaving 2 bases unmatched. The CDR3 is made up of 14 amino acids.